This TCR beta chain was recovered during a study of glioma-infiltrating T cells. Using RNA template, CDR3s of TCR alpha and beta were amplified with iRepertoire arm-PCR. One-step reverse transcription and amplification started from approximately 100-400 ng of tissue mRNA or PBMC total RNA. TCRdb analysed the multiplex PCR reads with MiXCR anew, one entry per CDR3 protein. In the table there are about 3,900 distinct CDR3 sequences, around a third of which are singletons. General study results and limits: Gliomas, especially low-grade, showed above-expected tissue-blood divergence; non-neoplastic patients showed below. Tissue and blood shared very few CDR3 sequences.

This clonotype has more than one count but fewer than ten. Its antigen is not identified. Germline lookup yields CDR1 SGDLS and CDR2 YYNGEE. Trimming removed 3 bases from V and 4 bases from J; junction bases left unmatched: 4. The CDR3 covers 14 residues. Sequencing was performed on glioma tissue, nonneoplastic brain tissue, or PBMCs (not recorded which). The chain links TRBV9 to TRBJ1-5; TRBD1 aligns across 7 bases. The TCR comes from a human donor with low-grade glioma or glioblastoma, undergoing nonglioma brain surgery, or in good health (not recorded which). CDR3 DNA: TGTGCCAGCAGCGCCCAGGACAGGAATCAGCCCCAGCATTTT. It specifies CASSAQDRNQPQHF.